A selection of T cell receptor beta chains follows, all from one sample in a study of cytomegalovirus exposure and HLA in healthy donors. Generated by immunoSEQ multiplex PCR, the TCRdb table keeps only in-frame clones and is missing some. Of over 250,000 clones listed, around 90% are singletons. The sequencing input was PBMCs. The receptors were gathered from a woman in her 30s in good health and CMV-seropositive. Each CDR3 is given with its conserved first and last residue. A D gene is named only where the DNA matches it firmly. Expanded clones get a size class; other rows say once, few or many, or leave the size out.

cdr3_nt cdr3_aa v_call d_call clone_size j_call
TGTGCCAGCAGCTTAGGGAACTCACCCCTCCACTTT CASSLGNSPLHF TRBV7-2 - - TRBJ1-6
TGTGCCAGCAGCCATCCTAGGGGGGGCGGCATCGGGGAGCTGTTTTTT CASSHPRGGGIGELFF TRBV4-2 - - TRBJ2-2
TGCGCCAGCAGTTATGACCTGGGGAAAACCTACGAGCAGTACTTC CASSYDLGKTYEQYF TRBV5-1 - - TRBJ2-7
TGTGCCAGTAGTATAGGGAGTACTAGTTTTGGAGAGACCCAGTACTTC CASSIGSTSFGETQYF TRBV19 - once TRBJ2-5
TGTGCCTGGACGGAGGGGGCGGCCGAGCAGTACTTC CAWTEGAAEQYF TRBV30 - - TRBJ2-7
TGTGCCAGCAGTTTGAATCAGGGACTCACTGAAGCTTTCTTT CASSLNQGLTEAFF TRBV27 - - TRBJ1-1
TGTGCCAGCAGCTTACCGAGGTATAATTCACCCCTCCACTTT CASSLPRYNSPLHF TRBV7-9 - - TRBJ1-6
TGTGCCAGCAGCTTAGATCGGGACGAGCAGTTCTTC CASSLDRDEQFF TRBV11-2 - - TRBJ2-1
TGTGCCAGCAGTTTTTCGGCCCTTGGAAACACCATATATTTT CASSFSALGNTIYF TRBV28 - - TRBJ1-3
TGTGCCAGCAGTCTTACGTGGCAGGGAGAAACCGGGGAGCTGTTTTTT CASSLTWQGETGELFF TRBV28 - - TRBJ2-2
TGTGCCATCCTAGGACGGGACAATGAGCAGTTCTTC CAILGRDNEQFF TRBV27 - - TRBJ2-1
TGTGCCAGCAGTCTAGGGTTAGCGGGGGCGCCCACAGATACGCAGTATTTT CASSLGLAGAPTDTQYF TRBV27 TRBD2 - TRBJ2-3
TGTGCCTGGAGTGCGGGCGGCTCCTACGAGCAGTACTTC CAWSAGGSYEQYF TRBV30 - - TRBJ2-7
TGTGCCAGCAGCCGGGGGTGGTCCGGGAGCTCCTACGAGCAGTACTTC CASSRGWSGSSYEQYF TRBV7-6 - - TRBJ2-7
TGTGCCAGCAGACCGGACAGGGGGCGCGTCGGCGAGCAGTACTTC CASRPDRGRVGEQYF TRBV6-5 TRBD1 once TRBJ2-7
TGTGCCAGCAGCCAGGGACGGAGGATAGGGTCGCGTGGCACAGATACGCAGTATTTT CASSQGRRIGSRGTDTQYF TRBV14 - - TRBJ2-3
TGTGCCAGCAGCCCGTCCGGGGGATACAATGAGCAGTTCTTC CASSPSGGYNEQFF TRBV16 - once TRBJ2-1
TGTGCCAGCAGCTCCGGGACAGGGAGTATATATGAGCAGTTCTTC CASSSGTGSIYEQFF TRBV6-6 TRBD1 - TRBJ2-1
TGTGCCTGGGCTCAGACGCGGGGTAGGAATTCACCCCTCCACTTT CAWAQTRGRNSPLHF TRBV30 - - TRBJ1-6
TGTGCCAGCAGCTACCCGGGACTAGCGGGATATTACGAGCAGTACTTC CASSYPGLAGYYEQYF TRBV13 TRBD2 once TRBJ2-7
TGCAGCGTTGAAGGGGTTCCTGGCGGGAGCCCCCAAGATACGCAGTATTTT CSVEGVPGGSPQDTQYF TRBV29-1 TRBD2 - TRBJ2-3
TGTGCCAGCCTACAATTACTAGCGGGAGTTCTCAATGAGCAGTTCTTC CASLQLLAGVLNEQFF TRBV7-2 TRBD2 - TRBJ2-1
TGTGCCAGCACGGCGGGTAGCGGGAGGGCCGATACGCAGTATTTT CASTAGSGRADTQYF TRBV9 TRBD2 - TRBJ2-3
TGTGCCAGCGGCGACAGTTCGACTAACTATGGCTACACCTTC CASGDSSTNYGYTF TRBV27 - - TRBJ1-2
TGTGCCAGCACCTCAGACCGGACAGGGAAGAACACTGAAGCTTTCTTT CASTSDRTGKNTEAFF TRBV2 TRBD1 - TRBJ1-1
TGTGCCAGCAGTCCTCTAGGGGGTAGTAATGAAAAACTGTTTTTT CASSPLGGSNEKLFF TRBV28 - - TRBJ1-4
TGCGCCAGCAGCTTGGTGTCGGCCGGCTACGAGCAGTACTTC CASSLVSAGYEQYF TRBV5-1 - - TRBJ2-7
TGCAGCGTTGGTACTAGCGGGAGGGTTCAGACCCAGTACTTC CSVGTSGRVQTQYF TRBV29-1 TRBD2 - TRBJ2-5
TGTGCCAGCAGTAACACTGGGGGGGCTGCTCGCTACACCTTC CASSNTGGAARYTF TRBV6-5 - - TRBJ1-2
TGTGCCTGGAGTGTACCAGGGCTGACCCTTCGTTCACCCCTCCACTTT CAWSVPGLTLRSPLHF TRBV30 - - TRBJ1-6
TGCGCCAGCCCCCGGCGAGTTACAAACACTGAAGCTTTCTTT CASPRRVTNTEAFF TRBV23-1 - - TRBJ1-1
TGTGCCAGCAGCTTCTCACAGACTGACAATGAGCAGTTCTTC CASSFSQTDNEQFF TRBV7-9 - - TRBJ2-1
TGTGCCAGCAGCAAAACCAGGGCCCCCTACGAGCAGTACTTC CASSKTRAPYEQYF TRBV13 - - TRBJ2-7
TGTGCCAGCAGTTCCTTAGCGGGGTTAGCCACAGATACGCAGTATTTT CASSSLAGLATDTQYF TRBV28 TRBD2 - TRBJ2-3
TGCGCCAGCAGCCAGGGCTTGAATCAGCCCCAGCATTTT CASSQGLNQPQHF TRBV4-1 - - TRBJ1-5
TGTGCCAGCAGCTTGGGGGCAGCCTTCACCTCCTACAATGAGCAGTTCTTC CASSLGAAFTSYNEQFF TRBV5-6 - few TRBJ2-1
TGTGCCAGCGCGACAGGGGGCCGGACTGAAGCTTTCTTT CASATGGRTEAFF TRBV27 TRBD1 - TRBJ1-1
TGTGCCAGCAGCTGGGACACGACCTACGAGCAGTACTTC CASSWDTTYEQYF TRBV5-6 - once TRBJ2-7
TGTGCCAGCAGTTACCGGGAGACAGTTCGCATGCACTCTGGAAACACCATATATTTT CASSYRETVRMHSGNTIYF TRBV27 - - TRBJ1-3
TGTGCCACCAGCGGACCGTACGAGGGGGCAGCCCTATATGGCTACACCTTC CATSGPYEGAALYGYTF TRBV15 TRBD1 - TRBJ1-2
TGCGCCAGCAGCCTAGGAGGTCCCGACGAGCAGTACTTC CASSLGGPDEQYF TRBV4-1 - - TRBJ2-7
TGTGCCAGCAGCAAGCAGGGCACCGGGGAGCTGTTTTTT CASSKQGTGELFF TRBV7-2 - - TRBJ2-2
TGTGCCAGCAGCCGGGATGGCAATCAGCCCCAGCATTTT CASSRDGNQPQHF TRBV28 - - TRBJ1-5
TGTGCCAGTAGTATTCCCGGCTATGGCTACACCTTC CASSIPGYGYTF TRBV19 - few TRBJ1-2
TGCAGCGTGGGCGGACAGGGTGCGTTTGCCACTGAAGCTTTCTTT CSVGGQGAFATEAFF TRBV29-1 TRBD1 - TRBJ1-1
TGTGCCACCCAGGACAGTAGAAATTCACCCCTCCACTTT CATQDSRNSPLHF TRBV19 - once TRBJ1-6
TGTGCCAGCAGTACGGGACTAGCGGGAGTGGGCACCGGGGAGCTGTTTTTT CASSTGLAGVGTGELFF TRBV27 TRBD2 - TRBJ2-2
TGCGCCAGCAGCCAAGGGCCGGAGCCCTACAATGAGCAGTTCTTC CASSQGPEPYNEQFF TRBV4-1 - - TRBJ2-1
TGTGCCAGTAGTCCACGACAGTTTGGCTACACCTTC CASSPRQFGYTF TRBV19 - - TRBJ1-2
TGTGCCAGCAGTATTAACAGGGAAAAACTGTTTTTT CASSINREKLFF TRBV28 - - TRBJ1-4
TGTGCCAGCAGCTCGGACAGGGGGAGGTCACCCCTCCACTTT CASSSDRGRSPLHF TRBV5-8 TRBD1 - TRBJ1-6